A single TCR beta chain is shown here with its context. Its antigen is currently unknown. V was cut by 3 bases and J by 3 bases, with 16 bases left in between. The CDR3 totals 16 residues. Germline CDR1 LGHNA, CDR2 YSLEER. This entry is derived from a study of beta chain features in type 1 diabetes. Study details: Across all samples, 100 million to 130 million sorted cells were examined. Study outcomes and limitations: For patients, the naive, central memory and Treg TCRB repertoires appeared more alike than for healthy donors.

Expressed TCRB transcripts were sequenced because the entire RNA isolate underwent reverse transcription. Assay used: immunoSEQ multiplex PCR; TCRdb lists only in-frame clones, some missing. The data show 500,000 to 700,000 clones, roughly a sixth seen once. The TCR comes from a man between 18 and 29 years old in good health. Sequencing input: naive CD4+ T cells from blood. The chain combines TRBV4-3 with TRBJ2-3; tentatively, D is TRBD2 (5 bases). The CDR3 DNA is TGCGCCAGCAGCCAGGGAGCGGTCGCCGGAACAGATACGCAGTATTTT. It translates to CASSQGAVAGTDTQYF.